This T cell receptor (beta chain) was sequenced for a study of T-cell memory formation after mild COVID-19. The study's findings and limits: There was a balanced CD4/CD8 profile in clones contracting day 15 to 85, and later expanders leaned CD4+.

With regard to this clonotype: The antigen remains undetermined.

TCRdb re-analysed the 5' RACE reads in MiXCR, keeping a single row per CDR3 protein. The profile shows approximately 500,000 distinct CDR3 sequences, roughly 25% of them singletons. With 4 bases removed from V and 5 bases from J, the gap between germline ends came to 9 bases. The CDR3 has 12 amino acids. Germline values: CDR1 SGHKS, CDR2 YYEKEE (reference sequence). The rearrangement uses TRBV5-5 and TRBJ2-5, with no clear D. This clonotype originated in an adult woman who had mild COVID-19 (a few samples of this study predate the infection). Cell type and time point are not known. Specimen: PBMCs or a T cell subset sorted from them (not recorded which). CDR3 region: CASSPTSETQYF. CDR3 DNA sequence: TGTGCCAGCAGCCCCACGTCCGAGACCCAGTACTTC.